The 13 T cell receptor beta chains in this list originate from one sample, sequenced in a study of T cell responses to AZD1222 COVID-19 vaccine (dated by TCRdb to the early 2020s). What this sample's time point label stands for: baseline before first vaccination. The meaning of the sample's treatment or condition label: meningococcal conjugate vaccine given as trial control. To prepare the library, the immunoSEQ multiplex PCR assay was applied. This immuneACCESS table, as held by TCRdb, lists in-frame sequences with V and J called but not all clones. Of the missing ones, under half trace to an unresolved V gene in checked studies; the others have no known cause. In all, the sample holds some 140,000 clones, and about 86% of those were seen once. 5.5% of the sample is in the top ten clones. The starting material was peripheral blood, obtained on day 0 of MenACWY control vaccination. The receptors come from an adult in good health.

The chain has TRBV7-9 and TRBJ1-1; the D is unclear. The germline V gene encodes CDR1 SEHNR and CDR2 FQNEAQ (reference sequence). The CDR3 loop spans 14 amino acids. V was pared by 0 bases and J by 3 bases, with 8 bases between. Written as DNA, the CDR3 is TGTGCCAGCAGCTTAGCCGGGTTGGACACTGAAGCTTTCTTT. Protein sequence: CASSLAGLDTEAFF.

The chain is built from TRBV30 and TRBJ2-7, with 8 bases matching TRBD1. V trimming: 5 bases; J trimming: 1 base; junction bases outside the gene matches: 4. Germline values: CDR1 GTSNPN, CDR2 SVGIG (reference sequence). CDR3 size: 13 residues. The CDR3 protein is CAWSWTGSYEQYF. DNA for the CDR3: TGTGCCTGGTCCTGGACAGGGTCCTACGAGCAGTACTTC.

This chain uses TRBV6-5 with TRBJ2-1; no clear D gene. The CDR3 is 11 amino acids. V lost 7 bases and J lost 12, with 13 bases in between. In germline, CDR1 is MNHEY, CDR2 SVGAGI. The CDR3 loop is CASTRNSLQFF. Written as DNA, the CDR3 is TGTGCCAGCACACGAAATTCCCTGCAGTTCTTC.

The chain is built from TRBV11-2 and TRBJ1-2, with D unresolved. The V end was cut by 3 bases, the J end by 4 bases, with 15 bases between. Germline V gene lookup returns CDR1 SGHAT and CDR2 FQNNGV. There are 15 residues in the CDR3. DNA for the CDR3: TGTGCCAGCAGCTTGACACAGACGGTCCTCTATGGCTACACCTTC. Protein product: CASSLTQTVLYGYTF.

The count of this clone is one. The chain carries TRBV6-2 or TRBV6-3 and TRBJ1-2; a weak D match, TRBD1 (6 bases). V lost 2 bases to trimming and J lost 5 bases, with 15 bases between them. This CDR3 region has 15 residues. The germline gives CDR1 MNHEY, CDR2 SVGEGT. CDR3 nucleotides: TGTGCCAGCAGTTACGGAGGGACAACGCTTTATGGCTACACCTTC. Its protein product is CASSYGGTTLYGYTF.

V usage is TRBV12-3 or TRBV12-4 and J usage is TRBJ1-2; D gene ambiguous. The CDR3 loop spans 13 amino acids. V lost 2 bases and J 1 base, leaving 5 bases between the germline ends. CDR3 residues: CASSLRDNYGYTF. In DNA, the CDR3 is TGTGCCAGCAGTTTAAGGGATAACTATGGCTACACCTTC.

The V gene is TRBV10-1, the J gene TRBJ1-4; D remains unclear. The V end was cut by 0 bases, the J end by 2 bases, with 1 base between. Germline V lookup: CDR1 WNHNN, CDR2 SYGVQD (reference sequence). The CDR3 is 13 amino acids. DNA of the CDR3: TGCGCCAGCAGTGAGTCGACTAATGAAAAACTGTTTTTT. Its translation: CASSESTNEKLFF.

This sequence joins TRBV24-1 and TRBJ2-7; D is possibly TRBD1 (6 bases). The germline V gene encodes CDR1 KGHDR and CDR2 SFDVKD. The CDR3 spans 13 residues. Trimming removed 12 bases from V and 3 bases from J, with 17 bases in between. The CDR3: CAARPGVFYEQYF. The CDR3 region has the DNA TGTGCCGCGAGGCCAGGGGTGTTCTACGAGCAGTACTTC.

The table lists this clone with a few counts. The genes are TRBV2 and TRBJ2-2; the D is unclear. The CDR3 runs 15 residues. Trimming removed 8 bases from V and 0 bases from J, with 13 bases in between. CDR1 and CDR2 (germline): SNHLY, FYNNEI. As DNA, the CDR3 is TGTGCCAGCCGAGGCCAGCTGGCGAACACCGGGGAGCTGTTTTTT. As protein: CASRGQLANTGELFF.

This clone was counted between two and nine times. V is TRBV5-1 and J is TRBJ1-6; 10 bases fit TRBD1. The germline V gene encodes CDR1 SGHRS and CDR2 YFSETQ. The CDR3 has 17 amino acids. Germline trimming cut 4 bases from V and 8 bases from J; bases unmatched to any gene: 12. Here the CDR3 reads CASSARDRGDMDSPLHF. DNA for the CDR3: TGCGCCAGCAGCGCCCGGGACAGGGGAGATATGGATTCACCCCTCCACTTT.

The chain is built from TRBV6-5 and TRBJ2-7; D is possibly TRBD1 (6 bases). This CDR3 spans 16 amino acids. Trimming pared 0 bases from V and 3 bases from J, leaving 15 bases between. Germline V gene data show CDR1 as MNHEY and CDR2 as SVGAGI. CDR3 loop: CASSYSPRGKLYEQYF. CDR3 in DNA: TGTGCCAGCAGTTACTCCCCGAGGGGGAAGCTCTACGAGCAGTACTTC.

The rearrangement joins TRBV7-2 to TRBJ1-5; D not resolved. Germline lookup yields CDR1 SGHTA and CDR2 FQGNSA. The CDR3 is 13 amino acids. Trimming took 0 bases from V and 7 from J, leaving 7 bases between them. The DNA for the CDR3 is TGTGCCAGCAGCTTAGCGCCCGGGCAGCCCCAGCATTTT. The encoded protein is CASSLAPGQPQHF.

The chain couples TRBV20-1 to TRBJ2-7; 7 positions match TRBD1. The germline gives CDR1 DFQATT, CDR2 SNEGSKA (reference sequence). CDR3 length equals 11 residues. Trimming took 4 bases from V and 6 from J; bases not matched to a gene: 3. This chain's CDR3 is CSATYRGEQYF. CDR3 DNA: TGCAGTGCTACTTACAGGGGCGAGCAGTACTTC.